Listed below are T cell receptor beta chains from one sample, sequenced in a study of CD8 T cells in ankylosing spondylitis. TCRdb re-derived calls from the 5' RACE reads in MiXCR, one entry per CDR3 protein. This repertoire shows about 170,000 distinct CDR3 sequences, around 16% found once; its top ten account for around 7.6%. Sequenced sample: blood, either unsorted or a sorted T cell fraction (not recorded which). Source of these receptors: a male donor with ankylosing spondylitis or in good health (not recorded which). Each CDR3 is given with its conserved first and last residue. A D gene is named only where the DNA matches it firmly. The size entry is marked missing in some rows and otherwise reads once, few, many or a size class.

TRBV30,TRBD1,14,TRBJ1-2,NA,TGTGCCTGGAGTGACAGGACAGGGCTTTATGGCTACACCTTC,CAWSDRTGLYGYTF
TRBV11-2,NA,13,TRBJ2-7,few,TGTGCCAGCAGCCCGGACTGGGCGGAAGAGCAGTACTTC,CASSPDWAEEQYF
TRBV12-3/TRBV12-4,NA,10,TRBJ2-1,many,TGCGCCAGCAGCCTCAATGAGCAGTTCTTC,CASSLNEQFF
TRBV2,TRBD2,17,TRBJ2-1,NA,TGTGCCAGCAGCCCTGGACTAGCGGGGAAATCCTACAATGAGCAGTTCTTC,CASSPGLAGKSYNEQFF
TRBV29-1,NA,11,TRBJ1-4,few,TGCAGCGTTGAGGCGGAAGAAAAACTGTTTTTT,CSVEAEEKLFF
TRBV4-1,TRBD2,16,TRBJ2-5,few,TGCGCCAGCAGCCTTCTGTCCACTAGCGTGCAAGAGACCCAGTACTTC,CASSLLSTSVQETQYF
TRBV9,NA,15,TRBJ2-2,once,TGTGCCAGCAGCCCGTTGCCCCTCTTCACCGGGGAGCTGTTTTTT,CASSPLPLFTGELFF
TRBV5-1,TRBD1,16,TRBJ2-5,many,TGCGCCAGCAGCTTGTCGACAGGGGGCTCTGGAGAGACCCAGTACTTC,CASSLSTGGSGETQYF
TRBV10-3,NA,12,TRBJ1-1,many,TGTGCCATCAGTCCAGGGGTCACTGAAGCTTTCTTT,CAISPGVTEAFF
TRBV10-3,NA,12,TRBJ2-3,many,TGTGCCATCGGGACGGGTCCAGATACGCAGTATTTT,CAIGTGPDTQYF
TRBV6-1,NA,16,TRBJ2-1,many,TGTGCCAGCAGTCTAACCGGGACGGGGCCCTACAATGAGCAGTTCTTC,CASSLTGTGPYNEQFF
TRBV5-1,TRBD1,16,TRBJ2-2,many,TGCGCCAGCAGCTTTGAGCAGGGGGCAAGCACCGGGGAGCTGTTTTTT,CASSFEQGASTGELFF
TRBV5-6,NA,16,TRBJ1-1,NA,TGTGCCAGCAGTTTGGGGGCATCCACCGCAGGGGCTGAAGCTTTCTTT,CASSLGASTAGAEAFF
TRBV27,TRBD1,16,TRBJ2-3,few,TGTGCCAGCAGTAGAAAGCCGGGACAGGGCACATATACGCAGTATTTT,CASSRKPGQGTYTQYF
TRBV29-1,NA,12,TRBJ2-7,few,TGCAGCGCGGCAAGAGATCGCTACGAGCAGTACTTC,CSAARDRYEQYF
TRBV2,NA,12,TRBJ2-1,many,TGTGCCAGCAGTGGTCAGAACAATGAGCAGTTCTTC,CASSGQNNEQFF
TRBV12-3/TRBV12-4,NA,11,TRBJ2-7,few,TGTGCCAGCAGTTTTCTGAGCGAGCAGTACTTC,CASSFLSEQYF
TRBV20-1,NA,17,TRBJ1-6,NA,TGCAGTGCTAGAGATTTGACTCGCAGCTCCTATAATTCACCCCTCCACTTT,CSARDLTRSSYNSPLHF
TRBV29-1,NA,12,TRBJ1-1,many,TGCAGCGCTATCAGGATGAACACTGAAGCTTTCTTT,CSAIRMNTEAFF
TRBV15,NA,16,TRBJ1-2,many,TGTGCCACCAGCAGAGATAGGGGCAGGGAAGATGATGGCTACACCTTC,CATSRDRGREDDGYTF
TRBV27,NA,13,TRBJ2-2,NA,TGTGCCAGCGGTTACGTGTCCACCGGGGAGCTGTTTTTT,CASGYVSTGELFF
TRBV28,TRBD1,16,TRBJ1-5,few,TGTGCCAGCAGCGTACCTTACTGGGACAGGGGTCAGCCCCAGCATTTT,CASSVPYWDRGQPQHF
TRBV6-1,NA,13,TRBJ1-1,many,TGTGCCTCGAGATGGGGTATCGACACTGAAGCTTTCTTT,CASRWGIDTEAFF
TRBV7-2,NA,18,TRBJ2-1,few,TGTGCCAGCAGCTACTCGCCTTTTGGCGGGACAACCTACAATGAGCAGTTCTTC,CASSYSPFGGTTYNEQFF
TRBV7-8,TRBD2,16,TRBJ2-3,few,TGTGCCAGCGGGGGGACTAGCGGGCGTAGCACAGATACGCAGTATTTT,CASGGTSGRSTDTQYF
TRBV5-5,TRBD1,16,TRBJ2-1,NA,TGTGCCAGCAGCACCCCCCGGGGGGACAGGGTCAATGAGCAGTTCTTC,CASSTPRGDRVNEQFF
TRBV6-2/TRBV6-3,NA,18,TRBJ2-2,NA,TGTGCCAGCAGTTACTCTTATTCATGGCAGGGCAACACCGGGGAGCTGTTTTTT,CASSYSYSWQGNTGELFF
TRBV24-1,NA,12,TRBJ2-7,NA,TGTGCCACCAGTGATTTCGGCTACGAGCAGTACTTC,CATSDFGYEQYF
TRBV4-1,NA,15,TRBJ1-1,many,TGCGCCAGCAGCATTGAGACATATAGCAACACTGAAGCTTTCTTT,CASSIETYSNTEAFF
TRBV28,NA,12,TRBJ2-7,NA,TGTGCCAGCACCCACCTAGGAGACGGGCAGTACTTC,CASTHLGDGQYF
TRBV10-2,NA,14,TRBJ2-3,many,TGCGCCAGCGGGGGGTTCGACAGGCGTGATACGCAGTATTTT,CASGGFDRRDTQYF
TRBV6-1,NA,15,TRBJ1-5,NA,TGTGCCAGCGGCTGGGCAGGAGGCCACAATCAGCCCCAGCATTTT,CASGWAGGHNQPQHF
TRBV20-1,NA,15,TRBJ2-1,NA,TGCAGTGGGCGCGGGACCTCCGACTCCTACAATGAGCAGTTCTTC,CSGRGTSDSYNEQFF
TRBV6-1,NA,14,TRBJ2-1,many,TGTGCCAGCAGTGAAAGGGTTGGCTACAATGAGCAGTTCTTC,CASSERVGYNEQFF
TRBV19,NA,16,TRBJ2-4,few,TGTGCCAGTAGTTTTGGGGGGACCGGCGACAAAAACATTCAGTACTTC,CASSFGGTGDKNIQYF
TRBV7-2,TRBD1,15,TRBJ1-5,NA,TGTGCCAGCAGTTCCCAGGGGGCAGGAAATCAGCCCCAGCATTTT,CASSSQGAGNQPQHF
TRBV5-1,NA,15,TRBJ1-2,many,TGCGCCAGCAGCCCCCGGTCGGACAGTAACTATGGCTACACCTTC,CASSPRSDSNYGYTF
TRBV7-9,TRBD1,17,TRBJ1-3,NA,TGTGCCAGCAGCCGTCCCGGGACAGGGAACTCTGGAAACACCATATATTTT,CASSRPGTGNSGNTIYF
TRBV5-1,NA,15,TRBJ2-2,many,TGCGCCAGCAGCAGCGGACCGTTTAACACCGGGGAGCTGTTTTTT,CASSSGPFNTGELFF
TRBV12-3/TRBV12-4,TRBD2,15,TRBJ2-1,NA,TGTGCCAGCAGTCCTAGCGGCCCCTCCTACAATGAGCAGTTCTTC,CASSPSGPSYNEQFF
TRBV5-1,NA,15,TRBJ2-1,many,TGCGCCAGCAGCTCCGGGGGCGGGATTTACAATGAGCAGTTCTTC,CASSSGGGIYNEQFF
TRBV7-8,NA,13,TRBJ2-5,many,TGTGCCAGCAGCTTAGCGTTCCTAGAGACCCAGTACTTC,CASSLAFLETQYF
TRBV20-1,TRBD2,12,TRBJ2-5,many,TGCAGTGCTAGACTAGCGGAAGAGACCCAGTACTTC,CSARLAEETQYF
TRBV27,TRBD2,16,TRBJ2-1,once,TGTGCCAGCAGAAGTGGGACTATCCAATCCTACAATGAGCAGTTCTTC,CASRSGTIQSYNEQFF
TRBV28,NA,13,TRBJ2-4,many,TGTGCCAGCAGTTTAGCCCCCGGGAGCATTCAGTACTTC,CASSLAPGSIQYF
TRBV20-1,TRBD2,15,TRBJ2-2,many,TGCAGTGCTTTCTCCGGGACTAGCGGCACCGGGGAGCTGTTTTTT,CSAFSGTSGTGELFF
TRBV6-1,NA,15,TRBJ1-5,few,TGTGCCAGCAGGTGGGTTGGCACCTTCAATCAGCCCCAGCATTTT,CASRWVGTFNQPQHF
TRBV15,TRBD1,17,TRBJ2-1,many,TGTGCCACCAGCAGAAGAGCCGGGACAGGGGTGTTGGATGAGCAGTTCTTC,CATSRRAGTGVLDEQFF